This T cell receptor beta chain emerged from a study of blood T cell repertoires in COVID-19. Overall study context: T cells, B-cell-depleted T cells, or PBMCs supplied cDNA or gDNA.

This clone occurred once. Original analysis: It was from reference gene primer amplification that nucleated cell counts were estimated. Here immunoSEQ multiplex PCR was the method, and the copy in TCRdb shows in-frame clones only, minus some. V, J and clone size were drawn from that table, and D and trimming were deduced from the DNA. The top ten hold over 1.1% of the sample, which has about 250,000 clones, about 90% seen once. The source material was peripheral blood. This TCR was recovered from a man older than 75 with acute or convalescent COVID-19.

The CDR3 reads CASSGRGGRTYNEQFF. The CDR3 nucleotides are TGTGCCAGCAGCGGAAGGGGCGGGAGGACCTACAATGAGCAGTTCTTC. The chain combines TRBV9 with TRBJ2-1, with 8 bases fitting TRBD2. The CDR3 length is 16 residues. Germline V gene data show CDR1 as SGDLS and CDR2 as YYNGEE. The J segment lost 2 bases and the V segment lost 3 bases, leaving 7 bases of the junction unmatched.